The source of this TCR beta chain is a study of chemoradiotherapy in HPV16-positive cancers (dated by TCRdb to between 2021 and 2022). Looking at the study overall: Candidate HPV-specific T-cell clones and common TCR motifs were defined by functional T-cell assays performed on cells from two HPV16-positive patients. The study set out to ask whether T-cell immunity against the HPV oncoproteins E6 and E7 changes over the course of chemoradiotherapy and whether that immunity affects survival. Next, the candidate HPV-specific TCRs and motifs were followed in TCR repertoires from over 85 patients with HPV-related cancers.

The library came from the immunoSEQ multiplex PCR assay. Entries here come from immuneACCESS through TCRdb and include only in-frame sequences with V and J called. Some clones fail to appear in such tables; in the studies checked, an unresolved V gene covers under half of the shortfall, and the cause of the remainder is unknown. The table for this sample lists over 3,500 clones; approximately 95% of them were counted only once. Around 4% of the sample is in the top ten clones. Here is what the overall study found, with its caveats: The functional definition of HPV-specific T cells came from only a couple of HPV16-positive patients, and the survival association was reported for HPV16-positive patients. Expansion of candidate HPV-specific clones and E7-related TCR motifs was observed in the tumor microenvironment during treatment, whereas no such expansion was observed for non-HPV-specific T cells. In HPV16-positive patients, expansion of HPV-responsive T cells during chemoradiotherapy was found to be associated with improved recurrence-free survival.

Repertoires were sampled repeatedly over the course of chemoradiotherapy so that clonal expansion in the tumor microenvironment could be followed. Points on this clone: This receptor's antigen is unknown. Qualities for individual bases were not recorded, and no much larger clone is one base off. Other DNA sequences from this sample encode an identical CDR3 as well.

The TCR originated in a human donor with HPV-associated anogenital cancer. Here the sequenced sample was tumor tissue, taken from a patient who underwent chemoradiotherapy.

At the DNA level, the sequence is TGTGCCAGTAGAGGTTCCGGGGAGCTGTTTTTT. Its translation reads: CASRGSGELFF. This sequence uses TRBV19 and TRBJ2-2, with the D segment identity uncertain. The germline ends are 5 bases apart after V is trimmed by 6 bases and J by 6 bases. The CDR3 spans 11 residues, from the cysteine through the phenylalanine. Only the CDR3 DNA is retained, 33 bases long and in frame from the first base. The germline V gene (reference sequence) sets CDR1 to LNHDA and CDR2 to SQIVND. Full variable domain (CDR3 extended with the reference TRBV19 and TRBJ2-2 proteins): DGGITQSPKYLFRKEGQNVTLSCEQNLNHDAMYWYRQDPGQGLRLIYYSQIVNDFQKGDIAEGYSVSREKKESFPLTVTSAQKNPTAFYLCASRGSGELFFGEGSRLTVL.